This entry lists 18 T cell receptor beta chains sequenced from one sample in a study of T cell responses to AZD1222 COVID-19 vaccine (dated by TCRdb to 2020 to 2023). Libraries were constructed by the immunoSEQ multiplex PCR assay. What TCRdb holds here is the immuneACCESS table cut down to in-frame rearrangements. Part of the clones is not present; checked against another copy, under half of the missing clones reflect an unresolved V gene, and the others are unexplained. The sample includes around 100,000 clones, with about 88% observed a single time. The ten largest clones add up to 1.8% of the sample. Interpreted using the paper, the time point label stands for: baseline before first vaccination. The sample in question was peripheral blood, obtained on day 0 of AZD1222 vaccination. These receptors were taken from an adult in good health.

The chain joins TRBV18 to TRBJ1-2; no reliable D call. V was pared by 2 bases and J by 8 bases, with 12 bases between. The CDR3 totals 13 residues. Germline lookup yields CDR1 KGHSH and CDR2 LQKENI. CDR3 in DNA: TGTGCCAGCTCACCAAGGGATACCATCGGCTACACCTTC. Encoded protein: CASSPRDTIGYTF.

With regard to this clone: Germline is not matched at one junction end, which may reflect a read error. The V call is TRBV28, the J call TRBJ2-7; a weak D match, TRBD2 (5 bases). Germline loops: CDR1 MDHEN, CDR2 SYDVKM. The CDR3 consists of 19 residues. The CDR3 reads CASGLEGAADINPSYEQYF. The DNA of the CDR3 is TGTGCCAGCGGTTTAGAGGGCGCGGCGGATATTAATCCCAGTTACGAGCAGTACTTC. Filled out from reference TRBV28 and TRBJ2-7, the complete variable domain reads DVKVTQSSRYLVKRTGEKVFLECVQDMDHENMFWYRQDPGLGLRLIYFSYDVKMKEKGDIPEGYSVSREKKERFSLILESASTNQTSMYLCASGLEGAADINPSYEQYFGPGTRLTVT.

The V and J genes are TRBV20-1 and TRBJ2-7, with TRBD1 as a possible D gene (6 bases). Germline CDR1 and CDR2: DFQATT and SNEGSKA (reference sequence). The CDR3 length is 13 residues. V was clipped by 3 bases and J by 1 base, with 10 bases between them. The CDR3 sequence: CSASDRKSYEQYF. Written as DNA, the CDR3 is TGCAGTGCTAGTGACAGGAAGTCCTACGAGCAGTACTTC.

V is TRBV7-3 and J is TRBJ2-7, with TRBD2 matching over 7 bases. The V and J ends lost 5 bases and 5 bases, in that order; junction bases with no gene match: 12. This CDR3 is built from 15 residues. Looked up from germline, CDR1 is SGHTA and CDR2 is FQGTGA. CDR3 DNA sequence: TGTGCCAGCAGCCAACCGCGGGAGTCGGGAAACGAGCAGTACTTC. Protein: CASSQPRESGNEQYF.

V and J are TRBV6-2 or TRBV6-3 and TRBJ1-1; TRBD1 agrees at 10 bases. The CDR3 runs to 17 residues. CDR1 and CDR2 from the germline V gene are MNHEY and SVGEGT. V lost 4 bases, J lost 1 base, and 9 bases stayed unmatched. In DNA form, the CDR3 reads TGTGCCAGCAGTTTAATTCGGGACAGGGGAAGGAACACTGAAGCTTTCTTT. Translated: CASSLIRDRGRNTEAFF.

The V gene is TRBV7-3, the J gene TRBJ2-3; 11 positions match TRBD2. This CDR3 contains 16 residues. With 3 bases clipped from V and 10 bases from J, the junction kept 12 bases outside the gene matches. Germline CDR1 reads SGHTA; CDR2 reads FQGTGA. Here the CDR3 reads CASSFSGTSGATPQYF. The CDR3 DNA is TGTGCCAGCAGCTTTTCCGGGACTAGCGGAGCTACGCCGCAGTATTTT.

This chain links TRBV10-1 with TRBJ2-7, with 13 bases aligning to TRBD2. Trimming took 5 bases from V and 7 from J; bases not matched to a gene: 5. The germline gives CDR1 WNHNN, CDR2 SYGVQD (reference sequence). The CDR3 runs to 14 residues. The CDR3 protein is CASSWTSGRGEQYF. The CDR3 nucleotides are TGCGCCAGCAGTTGGACTAGCGGGAGAGGAGAGCAGTACTTC.

This chain connects TRBV5-4 to TRBJ2-4, with D possibly called TRBD1 or TRBD2 (7 bases each). Germline V lookup: CDR1 SGHNT, CDR2 YYREEE (reference sequence). V dropped 0 bases and J dropped 5 bases, with 12 bases sitting between them. The CDR3 spans 15 residues. CDR3 amino acids: CASSLEQGRENIQYF. DNA of the CDR3: TGTGCCAGCAGCTTGGAACAGGGGAGGGAAAACATTCAGTACTTC.

This clone appeared once. The chain carries TRBV7-9 and TRBJ2-1, with 14 bases lining up with TRBD2. CDR1 and CDR2 from the germline V gene are SEHNR and FQNEAQ (reference sequence). This CDR3 spans 18 amino acids. V shed 3 bases, J shed 2 bases, and the junction held 6 bases outside the gene matches. CDR3 in amino acids: CASSFRLAGGPTYNEQFF. Written as DNA, the CDR3 is TGTGCCAGCAGCTTCCGACTAGCGGGAGGGCCGACCTACAATGAGCAGTTCTTC.

This clone appeared a few times. The CDR3 is CAISEQGGGEGNQYF. CDR3 in DNA: TGTGCCATCAGTGAACAAGGTGGCGGAGAGGGAAATCAGTACTTC. This sequence joins TRBV10-3 and TRBJ2-4; D possibly corresponds to TRBD2 (5 bases). CDR3 length: 15 residues. Germline CDR1 ENHRY, CDR2 SYGVKD. V lost 3 bases and J lost 12, with 21 bases in between.

This chain connects TRBV6-2 or TRBV6-3 to TRBJ2-1; D not certain. This CDR3 spans 11 amino acids. The V end was cut by 5 bases, the J end by 10 bases, with 9 bases between. CDR1 is MNHEY and CDR2 is SVGEGT in the germline V gene. CDR3 DNA sequence: TGTGCCAGCAGTAACGCAATCGAGCAGTTCTTC. This encodes CASSNAIEQFF.

The chain is built from TRBV27 and TRBJ2-7; TRBD2 aligns across 10 bases. The DNA end favors TRBJ2-5, so the J call may be wrong. The CDR3 length is 14 residues. Germline CDR1 and CDR2: MNHEY and SMNVEV (reference sequence). The CDR3 region has the DNA TGTGCCAGCAGTTCGCCGGGACTAGCGAGGACCCAGTACTTC. Translated: CASSSPGLARTQYF.

The chain's CDR3 is CASSYRAFIEAFF. CDR3 nucleotides: TGTGCCAGCAGTTATCGGGCGTTCATTGAAGCTTTCTTT. The chain is built from TRBV6-2 or TRBV6-3 and TRBJ1-1; D call uncertain. Germline V gives CDR1 MNHEY, CDR2 SVGEGT. The CDR3 contains 13 residues. Deletions cut 3 bases from V and 7 bases from J, with 12 bases between.

The chain employs TRBV15 and TRBJ1-3; 7 nucleotides match TRBD1. The length of the CDR3 is 16 residues. J was trimmed by 1 base and V by 3 bases; bases with no gene match: 6. Germline-derived CDR1 and CDR2 are LNHNV and YYDKDF (reference sequence). DNA for the CDR3: TGTGCCACCAGCAGGTCCAGGGGGAGATCTGGAAACACCATATATTTT. Residues: CATSRSRGRSGNTIYF. Based on the CDR3 plus reference TRBV15 and TRBJ1-3, the full variable domain is DAMVIQNPRYQVTQFGKPVTLSCSQTLNHNVMYWYQQKSSQAPKLLFHYYDKDFNNEADTPDNFQSRRPNTSFCFLDIRSPGLGDTAMYLCATSRSRGRSGNTIYFGEGSWLTVV.

In its sample, this clone was seen a few times. The gene calls are TRBV7-9 and TRBJ1-1; D uncertain. From germline, CDR1 is SEHNR and CDR2 FQNEAQ (reference sequence). The CDR3 runs to 15 residues. V lost 4 bases and J 0 bases, leaving 12 bases between the germline ends. For the CDR3, the DNA is TGTGCCAGCAGCTCGTTTAATTCACTGAACACTGAAGCTTTCTTT. Translation gives CASSSFNSLNTEAFF.

The gene calls are TRBV6-2 or TRBV6-3 and TRBJ2-7; D is possibly TRBD2 (6 bases). The CDR3 is 15 amino acids. V lost 0 bases to trimming and J lost 3 bases, with 12 bases between them. The V gene's germline CDR1 is MNHEY and CDR2 SVGEGT. CDR3 sequence: CASSYSGGNLYEQYF. DNA of the CDR3: TGTGCCAGCAGTTACTCCGGAGGGAATCTCTACGAGCAGTACTTC.

V is TRBV7-9 and J is TRBJ1-1; D is undetermined. CDR1 and CDR2 from the germline V gene are SEHNR and FQNEAQ (reference sequence). CDR3 length equals 13 residues. Trimming cost V 1 base and J 7 bases, with 10 bases left between them. CDR3 protein: CASSLGLSGEAFF. The CDR3 DNA reads TGTGCCAGCAGCTTAGGTTTGAGTGGTGAAGCTTTCTTT.

The chain links TRBV6-1 to TRBJ2-7, with 9 bases that match TRBD1. The trim removed 3 bases at V and 3 bases at J, leaving 9 bases unmatched. The CDR3 sequence is 16 residues long. Looked up from germline, CDR1 is MNHNS and CDR2 is SASEGT. In DNA form, the CDR3 reads TGTGCCAGCAGTGAGGCCGGGACAGGGTACGGCTACGAGCAGTACTTC. Translation: CASSEAGTGYGYEQYF.